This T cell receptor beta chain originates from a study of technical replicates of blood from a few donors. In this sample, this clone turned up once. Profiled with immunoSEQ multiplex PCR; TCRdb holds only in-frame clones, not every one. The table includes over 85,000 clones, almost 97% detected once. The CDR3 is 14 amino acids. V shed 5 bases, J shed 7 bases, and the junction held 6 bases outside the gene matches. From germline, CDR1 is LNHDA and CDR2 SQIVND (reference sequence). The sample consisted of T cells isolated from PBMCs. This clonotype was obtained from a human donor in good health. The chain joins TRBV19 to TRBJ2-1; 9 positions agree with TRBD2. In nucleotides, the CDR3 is TGTGCCAGTAGTGGGCCTAGCGGGATGAATGAGCAGTTCTTC. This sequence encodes CASSGPSGMNEQFF.